This T cell receptor beta chain derives from a study of cytomegalovirus exposure and HLA in healthy donors. This CDR3 comprises 16 residues. Germline CDR1 and CDR2: MGHRA and YSYEKL. V lost 0 bases and J 0 bases, leaving 9 bases between the germline ends. A multiplex PCR was run with 60 Vbeta primers and 13 Jbeta primers. Measured with immunoSEQ multiplex PCR; TCRdb has only the in-frame clones, and not every one. The sample records around 82,000 clones, about four fifths being singletons. The chain couples TRBV4-1 to TRBJ2-4, with TRBD1 as a possible D gene (6 bases). The specimen was PBMCs. The TCR sequence derives from a male donor in good health and CMV-seropositive. CDR3 sequence reads: CASSQEGQLAKNIQYF. Written as DNA, the CDR3 is TGCGCCAGCAGCCAAGAAGGACAGCTAGCCAAAAACATTCAGTACTTC.